In this sample, the clone carrying this T cell receptor beta chain turned up once. Source study methods: Reference gene primer amplification yielded estimated nucleated cell counts. Assay used: immunoSEQ multiplex PCR; TCRdb lists only in-frame clones, some missing. The V and J calls and clone size were taken over from that table, and D and trimming were inferred from the DNA. Of approximately 360,000 clones in the sample, 85% to 90% were seen once. The data stem from a study of blood T cell repertoires in COVID-19. Across the study: Specimens from acute and convalescent COVID-19 originated in the United States, Italy and Spain. T cells, B-cell-depleted T cells, or PBMCs provided the cDNA or gDNA that served as material.

The germline CDR1 and CDR2 sequences are SGHTA and FQGNSA. CDR3 length: 18 residues. V lost 2 bases and J lost 3; bases outside the gene matches: 15. The chain couples TRBV7-2 to TRBJ2-7; TRBD2 matches at 8 bases. Material: peripheral blood. This receptor was identified in a man aged 18 to 35 with active or convalescent COVID-19. The CDR3 nucleotides are TGTGCCAGCAGCTTACAAGGACCCCTGAGGCGGGAGGACTACGAGCAGTACTTC. Protein: CASSLQGPLRREDYEQYF.